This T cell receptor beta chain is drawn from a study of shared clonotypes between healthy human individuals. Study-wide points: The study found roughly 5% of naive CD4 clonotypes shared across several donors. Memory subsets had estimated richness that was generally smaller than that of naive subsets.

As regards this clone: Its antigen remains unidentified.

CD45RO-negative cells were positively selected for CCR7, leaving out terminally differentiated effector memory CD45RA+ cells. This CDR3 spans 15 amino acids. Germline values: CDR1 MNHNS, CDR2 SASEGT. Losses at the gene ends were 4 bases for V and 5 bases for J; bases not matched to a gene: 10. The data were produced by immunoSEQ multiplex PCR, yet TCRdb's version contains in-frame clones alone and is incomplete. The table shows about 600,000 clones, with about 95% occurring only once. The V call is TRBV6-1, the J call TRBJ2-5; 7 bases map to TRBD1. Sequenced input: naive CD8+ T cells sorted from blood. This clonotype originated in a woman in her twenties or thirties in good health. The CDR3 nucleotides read TGTGCCAGCAGTGCCTCGACAGGGTCGGAGGAGACCCAGTACTTC. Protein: CASSASTGSEETQYF.